This T cell receptor beta chain was sequenced during a study of graft-versus-host responses after intestinal transplantation. Regarding this clone: Its specificity is not known.

CDR3 length equals 16 residues. V lost 5 bases, J lost 2 bases, and 19 bases lay in between. Germline CDR1 SEHNR, CDR2 FQNEAQ (reference sequence). The protocol was immunoSEQ multiplex PCR, while the TCRdb copy is restricted to in-frame clones and leaves out a portion. The table includes approximately 50,000 clones, about 88% detected once. The sample in question was unstimulated CD4+ T cells sorted from spleen or lymph node cells, obtained before transplant. The receptor was isolated from a human donor who was the organ donor for an intestinal transplant. The chain combines TRBV7-9 with TRBJ2-7; the D gene could be TRBD1 or TRBD2 (5 bases each). The CDR3 coding sequence is TGTGCCAGCAGCCCTATTAAAGGGGACGAGACCTACGAGCAGTACTTC. It translates to CASSPIKGDETYEQYF.